One TCR beta chain is described in this entry. Its antigen is not identified. This record comes from a study of shared clonotypes between healthy human individuals. Overall study results and limits: It was the non-shared clonotypes that had lower generation probabilities than clonotypes shared by all four donors. Sample collection involved blood only; tissue repertoires are likely different. On the whole, naive subsets had larger estimated richness than memory subsets had.

Original processing notes: ImmunoSEQ supplied junction-only sequences lacking quality scores, so filtering was different. Sequencing used immunoSEQ multiplex PCR; TCRdb keeps in-frame clones, though not all of them. The V and J calls and the clone size are those of that table, but D and trimming were determined from the DNA. The data hold approximately 2,300,000 clones, with just under 95% observed a single time. Sequenced sample: naive CD4+ T cells from PBMCs. Documented subset: CD45RA+ positively selected. This clonotype originated in a man aged 18 to 35 in good health. Some clones in this sample may be carry-over from other donors' samples.

This CDR3 is CASSIVGTGWRQPQHF. CDR3 bases: TGTGCCAGTAGTATAGTAGGAACAGGGTGGCGTCAGCCCCAGCATTTT. V and J are TRBV19 and TRBJ1-5; the D gene is possibly TRBD1 (6 bases). With 1 base removed from V and 6 bases from J, the gap between germline ends came to 16 bases. CDR1 and CDR2 (germline): LNHDA, SQIVND (reference sequence). CDR3 size: 16 residues.